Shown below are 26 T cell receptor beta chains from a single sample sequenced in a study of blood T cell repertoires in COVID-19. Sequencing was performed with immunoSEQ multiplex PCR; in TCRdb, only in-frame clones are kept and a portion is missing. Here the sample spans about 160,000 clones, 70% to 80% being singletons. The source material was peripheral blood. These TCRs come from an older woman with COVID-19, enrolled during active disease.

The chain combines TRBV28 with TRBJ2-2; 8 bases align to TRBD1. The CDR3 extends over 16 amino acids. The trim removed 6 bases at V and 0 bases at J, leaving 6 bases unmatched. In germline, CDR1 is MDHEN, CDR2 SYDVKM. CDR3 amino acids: CASSRRQGTNTGELFF. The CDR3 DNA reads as TGTGCCAGCAGCCGACGACAGGGGACGAACACCGGGGAGCTGTTTTTT.

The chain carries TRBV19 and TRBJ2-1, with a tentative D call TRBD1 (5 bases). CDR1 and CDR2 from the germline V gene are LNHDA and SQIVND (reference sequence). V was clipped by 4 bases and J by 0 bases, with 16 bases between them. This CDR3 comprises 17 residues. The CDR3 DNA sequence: TGTGCCAGTAGTACCTTCGACAGACAAGTCTCCTACAATGAGCAGTTCTTC. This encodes CASSTFDRQVSYNEQFF.

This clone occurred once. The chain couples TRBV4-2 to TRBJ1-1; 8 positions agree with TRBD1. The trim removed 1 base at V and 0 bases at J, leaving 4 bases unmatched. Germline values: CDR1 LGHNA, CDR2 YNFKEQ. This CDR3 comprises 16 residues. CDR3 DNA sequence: TGTGCCAGCAGCCAAGGGCCAGGGGGCATGAACACTGAAGCTTTCTTT. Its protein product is CASSQGPGGMNTEAFF.

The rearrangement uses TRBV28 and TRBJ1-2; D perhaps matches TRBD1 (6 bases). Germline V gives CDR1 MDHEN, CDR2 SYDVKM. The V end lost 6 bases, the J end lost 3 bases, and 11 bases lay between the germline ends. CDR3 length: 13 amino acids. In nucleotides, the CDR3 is TGTGCCAGCAGGTTAACAGGGTACTATGGCTACACCTTC. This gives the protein CASRLTGYYGYTF.

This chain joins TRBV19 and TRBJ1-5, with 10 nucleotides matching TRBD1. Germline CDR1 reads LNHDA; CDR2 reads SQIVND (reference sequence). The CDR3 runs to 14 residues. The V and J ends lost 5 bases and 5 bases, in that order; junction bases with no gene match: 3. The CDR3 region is CASSVDRGHQPQHF. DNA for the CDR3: TGTGCCAGTAGTGTCGACAGGGGGCATCAGCCCCAGCATTTT. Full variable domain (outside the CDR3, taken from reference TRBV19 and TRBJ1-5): DGGITQSPKYLFRKEGQNVTLSCEQNLNHDAMYWYRQDPGQGLRLIYYSQIVNDFQKGDIAEGYSVSREKKESFPLTVTSAQKNPTAFYLCASSVDRGHQPQHFGDGTRLSIL.

CDR3 coding DNA: TGTGCCAGCAGGACACAGTATGGCTACACCTTC. Translation gives CASRTQYGYTF. The gene calls are TRBV2 and TRBJ1-2; D is ambiguous. Deletions cut 6 bases from V and 5 bases from J, with 7 bases between. The CDR3 consists of 11 residues. The germline V gene encodes CDR1 SNHLY and CDR2 FYNNEI.

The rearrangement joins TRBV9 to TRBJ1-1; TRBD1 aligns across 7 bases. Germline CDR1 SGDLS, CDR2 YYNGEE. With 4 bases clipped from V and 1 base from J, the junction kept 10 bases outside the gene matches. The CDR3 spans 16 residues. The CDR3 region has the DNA TGTGCCAGCAGCTCGAGTCTGCAGGGGGGGAACACTGAAGCTTTCTTT. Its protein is CASSSSLQGGNTEAFF. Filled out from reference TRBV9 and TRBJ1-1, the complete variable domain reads DSGVTQTPKHLITATGQRVTLRCSPRSGDLSVYWYQQSLDQGLQFLIQYYNGEERAKGNILERFSAQQFPDLHSELNLSSLELGDSALYFCASSSSLQGGNTEAFFGQGTRLTVV.

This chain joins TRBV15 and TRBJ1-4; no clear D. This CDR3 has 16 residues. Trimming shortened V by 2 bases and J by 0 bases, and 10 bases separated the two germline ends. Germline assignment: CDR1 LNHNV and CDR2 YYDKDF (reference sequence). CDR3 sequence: CATSRIGGTTNEKLFF. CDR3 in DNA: TGTGCCACCAGCAGAATAGGAGGTACAACTAATGAAAAACTGTTTTTT.

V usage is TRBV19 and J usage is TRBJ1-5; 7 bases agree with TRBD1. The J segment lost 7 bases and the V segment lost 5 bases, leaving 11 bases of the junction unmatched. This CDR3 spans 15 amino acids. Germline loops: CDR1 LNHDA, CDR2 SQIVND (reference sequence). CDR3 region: CASSDTGDGGQPQHF. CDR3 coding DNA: TGTGCCAGTAGTGACACAGGGGATGGGGGCCAGCCCCAGCATTTT. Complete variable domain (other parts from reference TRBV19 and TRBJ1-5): DGGITQSPKYLFRKEGQNVTLSCEQNLNHDAMYWYRQDPGQGLRLIYYSQIVNDFQKGDIAEGYSVSREKKESFPLTVTSAQKNPTAFYLCASSDTGDGGQPQHFGDGTRLSIL.

CDR3: CASSHGLEANVLTF. The DNA for the CDR3 is TGTGCCAGCAGCCACGGACTTGAGGCCAACGTCCTGACTTTC. J is TRBJ2-6 and V is TRBV7-2, with D perhaps matching TRBD2 (5 bases). Germline values: CDR1 SGHTA, CDR2 FQGNSA. CDR3 length: 14 amino acids. The V gene lost 5 bases and the J gene lost 6 bases, with 11 bases spanning the gap. The full variable domain, its missing parts supplied by reference TRBV7-2 and TRBJ2-6, is GAGVSQSPSNKVTEKGKDVELRCDPISGHTALYWYRQSLGQGLEFLIYFQGNSAPDKSGLPSDRFSAERTGGSVSTLTIQRTQQEDSAVYLCASSHGLEANVLTFGAGSRLTVL.

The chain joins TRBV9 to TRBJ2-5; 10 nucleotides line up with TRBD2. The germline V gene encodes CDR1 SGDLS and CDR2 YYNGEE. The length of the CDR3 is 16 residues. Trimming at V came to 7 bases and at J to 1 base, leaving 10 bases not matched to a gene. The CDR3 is CASGPTGTSAQETQYF. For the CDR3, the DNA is TGTGCCAGCGGACCAACCGGGACTAGCGCCCAAGAGACCCAGTACTTC.

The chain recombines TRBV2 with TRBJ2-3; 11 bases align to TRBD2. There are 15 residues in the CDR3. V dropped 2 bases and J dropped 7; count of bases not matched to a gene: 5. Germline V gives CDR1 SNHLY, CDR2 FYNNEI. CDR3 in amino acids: CASSELAGGRHTQYF. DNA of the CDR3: TGTGCCAGCAGTGAACTAGCGGGAGGACGGCATACGCAGTATTTT.

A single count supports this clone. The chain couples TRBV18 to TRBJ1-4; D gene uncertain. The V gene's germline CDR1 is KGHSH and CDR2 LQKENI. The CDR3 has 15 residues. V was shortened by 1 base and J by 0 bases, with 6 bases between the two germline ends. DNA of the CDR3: TGTGCCAGCTCACCACGGCAGGCAACTAATGAAAAACTGTTTTTT. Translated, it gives CASSPRQATNEKLFF.

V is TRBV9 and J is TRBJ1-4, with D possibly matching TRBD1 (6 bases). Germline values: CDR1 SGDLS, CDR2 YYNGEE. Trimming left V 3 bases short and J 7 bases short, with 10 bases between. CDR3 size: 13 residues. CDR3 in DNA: TGTGCCAGCAGCGCCGGGACAAGTGAAAAACTGTTTTTT. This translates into CASSAGTSEKLFF. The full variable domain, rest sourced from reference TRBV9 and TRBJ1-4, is DSGVTQTPKHLITATGQRVTLRCSPRSGDLSVYWYQQSLDQGLQFLIQYYNGEERAKGNILERFSAQQFPDLHSELNLSSLELGDSALYFCASSAGTSEKLFFGSGTQLSVL.

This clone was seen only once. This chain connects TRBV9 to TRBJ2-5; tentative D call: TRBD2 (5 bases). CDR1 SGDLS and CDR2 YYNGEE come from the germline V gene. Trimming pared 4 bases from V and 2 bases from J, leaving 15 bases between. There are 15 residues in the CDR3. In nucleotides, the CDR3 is TGTGCCAGCAGCCCCCTGGGAGCGCTTCAAGAGACCCAGTACTTC. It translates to CASSPLGALQETQYF.

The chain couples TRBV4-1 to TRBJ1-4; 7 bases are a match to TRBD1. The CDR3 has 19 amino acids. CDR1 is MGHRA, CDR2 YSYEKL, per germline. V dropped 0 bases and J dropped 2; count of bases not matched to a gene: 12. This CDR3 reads CASSQDSPTGTATNEKLFF. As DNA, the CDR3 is TGCGCCAGCAGCCAAGATTCACCAACCGGGACAGCCACTAATGAAAAACTGTTTTTT.

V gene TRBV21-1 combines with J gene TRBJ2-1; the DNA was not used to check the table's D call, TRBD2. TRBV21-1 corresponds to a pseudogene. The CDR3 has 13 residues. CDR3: CARPSRPYNEQFF. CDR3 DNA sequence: TGTGCCCGACCTAGCAGACCCTACAATGAGCAGTTCTTC.

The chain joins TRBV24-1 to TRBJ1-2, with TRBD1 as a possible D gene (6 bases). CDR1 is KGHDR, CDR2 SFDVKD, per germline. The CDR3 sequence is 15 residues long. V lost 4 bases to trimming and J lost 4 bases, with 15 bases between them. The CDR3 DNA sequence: TGTGCCACCAGTGACGGCCAAACAGGGCGCTATGGCTACACCTTC. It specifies CATSDGQTGRYGYTF.

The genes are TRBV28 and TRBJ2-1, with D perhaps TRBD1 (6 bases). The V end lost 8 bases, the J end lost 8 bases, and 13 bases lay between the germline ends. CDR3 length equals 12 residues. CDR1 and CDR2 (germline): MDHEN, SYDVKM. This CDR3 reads CASEKGGYEQFF. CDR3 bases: TGTGCCAGCGAGAAAGGGGGTTATGAGCAGTTCTTC.

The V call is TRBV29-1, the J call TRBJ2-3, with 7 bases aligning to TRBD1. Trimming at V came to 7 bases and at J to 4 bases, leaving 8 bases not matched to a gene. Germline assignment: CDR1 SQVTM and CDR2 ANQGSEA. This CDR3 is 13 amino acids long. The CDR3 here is CSALDRAADTQYF. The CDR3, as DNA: TGCAGCGCCTTAGACAGGGCTGCAGATACGCAGTATTTT.

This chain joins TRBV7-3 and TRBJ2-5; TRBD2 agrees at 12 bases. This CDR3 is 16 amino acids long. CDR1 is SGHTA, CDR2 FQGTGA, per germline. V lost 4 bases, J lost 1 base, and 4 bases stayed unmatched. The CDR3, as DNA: TGTGCCAGCAGCTCCGGGACTAGCGGGTTCCAAGAGACCCAGTACTTC. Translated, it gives CASSSGTSGFQETQYF.

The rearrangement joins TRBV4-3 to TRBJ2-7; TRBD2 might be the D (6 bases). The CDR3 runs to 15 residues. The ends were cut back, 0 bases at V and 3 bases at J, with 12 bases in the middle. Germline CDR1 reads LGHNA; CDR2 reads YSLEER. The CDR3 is CASSQDWRVSYEQYF. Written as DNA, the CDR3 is TGCGCCAGCAGCCAAGATTGGAGGGTTAGCTACGAGCAGTACTTC.

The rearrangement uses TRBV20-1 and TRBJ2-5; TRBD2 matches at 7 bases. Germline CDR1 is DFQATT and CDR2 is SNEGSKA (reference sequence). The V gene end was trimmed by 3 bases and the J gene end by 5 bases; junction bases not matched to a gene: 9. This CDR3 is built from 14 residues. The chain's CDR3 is CSASRAGRWETQYF. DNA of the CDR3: TGCAGTGCTAGTCGAGCGGGACGGTGGGAGACCCAGTACTTC.

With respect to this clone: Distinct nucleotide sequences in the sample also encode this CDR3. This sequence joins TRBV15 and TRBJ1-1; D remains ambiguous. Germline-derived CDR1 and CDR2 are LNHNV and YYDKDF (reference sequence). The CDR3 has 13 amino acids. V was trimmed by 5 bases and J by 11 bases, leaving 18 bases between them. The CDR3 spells CATSPTLLGKAFF. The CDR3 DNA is TGTGCCACCAGCCCCACGTTACTAGGCAAGGCTTTCTTT.

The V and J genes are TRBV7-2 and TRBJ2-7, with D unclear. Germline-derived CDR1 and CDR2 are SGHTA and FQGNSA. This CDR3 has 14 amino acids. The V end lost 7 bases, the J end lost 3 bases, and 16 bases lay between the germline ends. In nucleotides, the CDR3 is TGTGCCAGCACCCCCGGCAGGCAACACTACGAGCAGTACTTC. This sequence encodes CASTPGRQHYEQYF.

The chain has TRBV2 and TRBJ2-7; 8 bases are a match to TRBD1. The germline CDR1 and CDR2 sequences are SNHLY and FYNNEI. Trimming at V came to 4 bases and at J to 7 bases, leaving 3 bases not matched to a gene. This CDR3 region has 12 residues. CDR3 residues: CASSGTGREQYV. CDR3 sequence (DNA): TGTGCCAGCAGTGGGACAGGGCGGGAGCAGTACGTC.